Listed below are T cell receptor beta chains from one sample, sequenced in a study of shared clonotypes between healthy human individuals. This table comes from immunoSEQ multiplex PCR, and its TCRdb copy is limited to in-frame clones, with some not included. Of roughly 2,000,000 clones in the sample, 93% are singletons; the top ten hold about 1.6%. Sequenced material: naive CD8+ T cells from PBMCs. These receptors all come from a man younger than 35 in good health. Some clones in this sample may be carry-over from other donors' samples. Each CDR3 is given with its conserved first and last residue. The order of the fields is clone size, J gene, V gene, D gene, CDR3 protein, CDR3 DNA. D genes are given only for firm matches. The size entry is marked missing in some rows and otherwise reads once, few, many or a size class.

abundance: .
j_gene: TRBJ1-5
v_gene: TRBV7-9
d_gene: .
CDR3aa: CASTHGGGPGPQHF
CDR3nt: TGTGCCAGCACCCACGGCGGCGGCCCGGGGCCCCAGCATTTT

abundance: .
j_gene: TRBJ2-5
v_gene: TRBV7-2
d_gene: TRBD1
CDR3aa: CASSRRDRGGYQETQYF
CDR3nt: TGTGCCAGCAGCCGCCGGGACAGGGGAGGGTACCAAGAGACCCAGTACTTC

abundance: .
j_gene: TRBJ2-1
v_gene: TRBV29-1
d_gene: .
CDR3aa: CSAEGQGPRDEQFF
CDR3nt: TGCAGCGCCGAAGGGCAGGGGCCCCGCGATGAGCAGTTCTTC

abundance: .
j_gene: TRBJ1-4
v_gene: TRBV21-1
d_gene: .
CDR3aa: CASSPGQGVSNEKLFF
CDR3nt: TGTGCCAGCAGCCCGGGACAGGGTGTTTCTAATGAAAAACTGTTTTTT

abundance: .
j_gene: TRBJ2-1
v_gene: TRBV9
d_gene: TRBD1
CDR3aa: CASRTGTGGGYEQFF
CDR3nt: TGTGCCAGCAGGACCGGGACAGGGGGCGGGTATGAGCAGTTCTTC

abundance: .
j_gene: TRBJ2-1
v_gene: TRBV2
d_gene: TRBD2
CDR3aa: CASSEATSGSYNEQFF
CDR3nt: TGTGCCAGCAGTGAAGCCACTAGCGGGAGTTACAATGAGCAGTTCTTC

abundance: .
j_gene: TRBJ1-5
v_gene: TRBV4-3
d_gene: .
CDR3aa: CASSQGPLDGRVNQPQHF
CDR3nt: TGCGCCAGCAGCCAAGGGCCCCTGGATGGCAGGGTGAATCAGCCCCAGCATTTT

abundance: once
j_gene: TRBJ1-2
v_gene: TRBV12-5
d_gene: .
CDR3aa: CASGPDYNYGYTF
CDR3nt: TGTGCTAGTGGACCAGATTACAACTATGGCTACACCTTC

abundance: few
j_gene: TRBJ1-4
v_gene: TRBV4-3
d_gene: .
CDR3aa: CASSQERAVGGEKLFF
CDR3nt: TGCGCCAGCAGCCAAGAAAGGGCAGTAGGTGGGGAAAAACTGTTTTTT

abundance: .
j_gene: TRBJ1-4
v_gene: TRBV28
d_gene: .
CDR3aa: CASSSQLLGANLEKLFF
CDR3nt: TGTGCCAGCAGTTCCCAGTTGTTGGGGGCTAATTTAGAAAAACTGTTTTTT